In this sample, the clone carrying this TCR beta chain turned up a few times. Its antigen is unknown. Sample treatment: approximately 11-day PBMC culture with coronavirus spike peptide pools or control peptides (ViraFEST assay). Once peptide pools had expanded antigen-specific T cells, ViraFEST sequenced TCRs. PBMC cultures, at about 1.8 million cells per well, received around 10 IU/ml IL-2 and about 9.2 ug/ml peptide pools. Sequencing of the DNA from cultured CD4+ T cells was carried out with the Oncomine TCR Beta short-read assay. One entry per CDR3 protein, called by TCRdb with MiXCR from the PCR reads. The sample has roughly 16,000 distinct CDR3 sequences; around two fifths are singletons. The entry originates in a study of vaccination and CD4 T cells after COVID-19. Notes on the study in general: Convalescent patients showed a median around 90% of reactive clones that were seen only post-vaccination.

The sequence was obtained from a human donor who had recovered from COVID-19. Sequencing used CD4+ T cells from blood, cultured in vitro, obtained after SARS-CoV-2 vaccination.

The CDR3 spells CASSANIFNQPQHF. The CDR3 nucleotides read TGTGCCAGCAGCGCAAACATCTTCAATCAGCCCCAGCATTTT. The rearrangement joins TRBV7-2 to TRBJ1-5; D uncertain. CDR1 is SGHTA, CDR2 FQGNSA, per germline. The CDR3 runs to 14 residues. V gave up 5 bases and J gave up 3 bases, with 11 bases separating them.